Listed below are T cell receptor beta chains from one sample, sequenced in a study of vaccination and CD4 T cells after COVID-19. A single record per CDR3 protein comes from TCRdb applying MiXCR to the PCR reads. The top ten clones hold approximately 10% of a sample with some 16,000 distinct CDR3 sequences, under 70% of them seen once. These TCRs are of unknown antigen specificity. The sequenced material came from CD4+ T cells from blood, cultured in vitro. These receptors were taken from a human donor who had recovered from COVID-19. Both conserved end residues are part of each CDR3. A D gene is named only where the DNA matches it firmly. Some rows have no size entry. The others give once, few or many, or a class for an expanded clone.

.	TRBV19	.	TRBJ2-1	CATRGRGYNEQFF	TGTGCCACCCGGGGGCGGGGCTACAATGAGCAGTTCTTC
.	TRBV20-1	.	TRBJ2-3	CSARKYRALYEQYFGPGTDTQYF	.
.	TRBV2	.	TRBJ1-6	CASKKQGTSYNSPLHF	TGTGCCAGCAAGAAACAGGGAACATCCTATAATTCACCCCTCCACTTT
few	TRBV6-5	TRBD1	TRBJ1-2	CASSYSLAGGYGYTF	TGTGCCAGCAGTTACTCTTTGGCAGGGGGCTATGGCTACACCTTC
.	TRBV20-1	TRBD2	TRBJ2-1	CSARETSGRHNEQFF	TGCAGTGCTAGAGAGACTAGCGGGCGTCACAATGAGCAGTTCTTC
once	TRBV3-1	TRBD1	TRBJ1-6	CASSLGQAGAFGNSPLHF	TGTGCCAGCAGTCTCGGACAGGCTGGCGCATTTGGAAATTCACCCCTCCACTTT
few	TRBV24-1	.	TRBJ2-1	CATSDLGRKGSYNEQFF	TGTGCCACCAGTGATTTGGGTAGAAAGGGCTCCTACAATGAGCAGTTCTTC
.	TRBV7-8	.	TRBJ1-2	CASSMTDYGYTF	TGTGCCAGCAGCATGACAGACTATGGCTACACCTTC
.	TRBV11-2	.	TRBJ1-6	CASSIGRNSPLHF	TGTGCCAGCAGCATTGGACGGAATTCACCCCTCCACTTT
.	TRBV5-6	.	TRBJ2-5	CASSYGETQYF	TGTGCCAGCAGCTACGGAGAGACCCAGTACTTC
few	TRBV2	TRBD2	TRBJ2-3	CASSGGTSADTQYF	TGTGCCAGCAGTGGTGGGACTAGTGCGGATACGCAGTATTTT
.	TRBV4-2	.	TRBJ2-6	CASSQGVGQTGANVLTF	TGTGCCAGCAGCCAAGGGGTAGGGCAAACTGGGGCCAACGTCCTGACTTTC
once	TRBV28	TRBD1	TRBJ1-5	CASSRGTGDNQPQHF	TGTGCCAGCAGCCGGGGGACAGGGGACAATCAGCCCCAGCATTTT
.	TRBV6-2/TRBV6-3	.	TRBJ2-5	CASSTLQGPWETQYF	TGTGCCAGCAGCACCCTTCAGGGACCATGGGAGACCCAGTACTTC
.	TRBV6-2/TRBV6-3	TRBD1	TRBJ1-1	CASSTDREGWNTEAFF	TGTGCCAGCAGTACGGACAGGGAAGGTTGGAACACTGAAGCTTTCTTT
few	TRBV6-1	TRBD1	TRBJ1-2	CASRSPTGLDGYTF	TGTGCCAGCAGATCCCCGACAGGGCTGGATGGCTACACCTTC
.	TRBV5-1	.	TRBJ2-7	CASSLDRAYNEQYF	TGCGCCAGCAGCTTGGACAGGGCCTACAACGAGCAGTACTTC
.	TRBV20-1	.	TRBJ1-4	CSARDRPGSTNEKLFF	TGCAGTGCTAGAGATCGACCGGGATCAACTAATGAAAAACTGTTTTTT
few	TRBV10-1	.	TRBJ2-5	CASSDAAYQETQYF	TGCGCCAGCAGTGATGCGGCATACCAAGAGACCCAGTACTTC
.	TRBV4-3	TRBD1	TRBJ1-4	CASSQDAGGLTNEKLFF	TGCGCCAGCAGCCAAGATGCAGGGGGCCTAACTAATGAAAAACTGTTTTTT
.	TRBV7-4	TRBD1	TRBJ2-2	CASSRGLANTGELFF	TGTGCCAGCAGCAGGGGGCTAGCGAACACCGGGGAGCTGTTTTTT
.	TRBV20-1	TRBD1	TRBJ1-1	CSGQGTMNTEAFF	TGCAGCGGACAGGGCACCATGAACACTGAAGCTTTCTTT
few	TRBV4-1	.	TRBJ2-7	CASSQDPGAEQYF	TGCGCCAGCAGCCAAGACCCAGGGGCCGAGCAGTACTTC
once	TRBV20-1	.	TRBJ2-7	CSAHHPRGTLYEQYF	TGCAGTGCTCACCACCCCAGGGGAACCCTCTACGAGCAGTACTTC
once	TRBV5-4	TRBD1	TRBJ1-1	CASSLQTGMNTEAFF	TGTGCCAGCAGCTTGCAGACAGGGATGAACACTGAAGCTTTCTTT
.	TRBV20-1	.	TRBJ2-5	CSARRGGETQYF	TGCAGTGCTAGAAGGGGTGGAGAGACCCAGTACTTC
.	TRBV2	.	TRBJ1-2	CASSVGVGYTF	TGTGCCAGCAGTGTAGGGGTTGGCTACACCTTC
few	TRBV20-1	TRBD2	TRBJ2-2	CSASDRRGYTGELFF	TGCAGTGCTAGTGACCGGCGGGGGTACACCGGGGAGCTGTTTTTT
.	TRBV5-1	.	TRBJ2-1	CASSLGQVHNEQFF	TGCGCCAGCAGCTTGGGTCAGGTTCATAATGAGCAGTTCTTC
.	TRBV6-5	.	TRBJ1-1	CASSYSGGWIREAFF	TGTGCCAGCAGTTACTCTGGGGGTTGGATTCGTGAAGCTTTCTTT
.	TRBV27	TRBD2	TRBJ2-7	CASSFGGYEQYF	TGTGCCAGCAGTTTCGGGGGGTACGAGCAGTACTTC
few	TRBV20-1	TRBD1	TRBJ1-2	CSARTGYNYGYTF	TGCAGTGCTAGGACAGGGTATAACTATGGCTACACCTTC
.	TRBV6-2/TRBV6-3	.	TRBJ1-2	CASKAGYGYTF	TGTGCCAGCAAGGCGGGCTATGGCTACACCTTC
.	TRBV4-2	.	TRBJ1-2	CASSQPANYGYTF	TGTGCCAGTAGCCAGCCAGCTAACTATGGCTACACCTTC
few	TRBV20-1	.	TRBJ1-2	CSASTGNYGYTF	TGCAGTGCTAGTACAGGGAACTATGGCTACACCTTC
.	TRBV12-5	.	TRBJ1-1	CASGLASGQNTEAFF	TGTGCTAGTGGTTTGGCCTCCGGACAGAACACTGAAGCTTTCTTT
.	TRBV6-5	.	TRBJ1-1	CASSLDARPHKNTEAFF	TGTGCCAGCAGTTTAGACGCTAGACCACACAAGAACACTGAAGCTTTCTTT
.	TRBV20-1	.	TRBJ2-7	CSARSAGYYEQYF	TGCAGTGCTAGATCTGCAGGCTACTACGAGCAGTACTTC
.	TRBV27	TRBD2	TRBJ2-7	CASPTGSGRRYEQYF	TGTGCCAGCCCCACGGGGAGCGGGAGGAGGTACGAGCAGTACTTC
.	TRBV2	.	TRBJ2-5	CASTPNQETQYF	TGTGCCAGCACTCCAAACCAAGAGACCCAGTACTTC
.	TRBV5-1	TRBD1	TRBJ2-3	CASSPDRGWSTDTQYF	TGCGCCAGCAGCCCCGACAGGGGGTGGAGCACAGATACGCAGTATTTT
.	TRBV6-2/TRBV6-3	TRBD2	TRBJ2-7	CASRRLAGSSEQYF	TGTGCCAGCAGGCGGCTAGCGGGATCATCCGAGCAGTACTTC
.	TRBV11-2	.	TRBJ2-5	CASSGSSVQETQYF	TGTGCCAGCAGCGGCAGTTCGGTACAAGAGACCCAGTACTTC
few	TRBV24-1	.	TRBJ2-2	CATSDLGLENTGELFF	TGTGCCACCAGTGACCTGGGACTCGAGAACACCGGGGAGCTGTTTTTT
few	TRBV15	.	TRBJ2-2	CATSRSTFFGELFF	TGTGCCACCAGCAGATCGACGTTCTTCGGGGAGCTGTTTTTT
.	TRBV20-1	.	TRBJ1-1	CSARKTAMNTEAFF	TGCAGTGCTAGAAAGACAGCTATGAACACTGAAGCTTTCTTT
.	TRBV4-2	.	TRBJ2-1	CASSQDDRGAQFF	TGTGCCAGCAGCCAAGATGACCGGGGGGCCCAGTTCTTC
few	TRBV2	.	TRBJ1-1	CASSRVNTEAFF	TGTGCCAGCAGCAGGGTGAACACTGAAGCTTTCTTT
.	TRBV7-2	TRBD2	TRBJ2-4	CASSAGWGSGGNIQYF	TGTGCCAGCAGCGCCGGTTGGGGGTCGGGGGGGAACATTCAGTACTTC
.	TRBV15	TRBD1	TRBJ2-7	CATSRDQQGNEQYF	TGTGCCACCAGCAGAGATCAACAGGGGAACGAGCAGTACTTC